This T cell receptor beta chain was recorded in a study of cytomegalovirus exposure and HLA in healthy donors. Study-level findings and limits: Several top significant clusters appeared, in a later analysis, to be linked to common viral pathogens. It was reported that TCR beta sequences correctly inferred the HLA-A and HLA-B alleles for most subjects. Earlier results showed most TCR beta V segments being productive about 87% or about 30% of the time. Looking again later, the authors saw that most CMV-associated TCR beta chains seemed HLA-restricted.

On this clone itself: Its antigen is still unknown.

Primers included in the PCR were 60 Vbeta and 13 Jbeta primers. The protocol was immunoSEQ multiplex PCR, while the TCRdb copy is restricted to in-frame clones and leaves out a portion. The sample shows about 120,000 clones, more than 65% of them seen only once. This CDR3 comprises 13 residues. V shed 4 bases and J 5 bases; nucleotides not matched to a gene: 3. Germline V CDR1 and CDR2: SGHNT, YYREEE (reference sequence). Material: PBMCs. The TCR originated in a man aged 40-50 years in good health and CMV-seropositive. This chain links TRBV5-4 with TRBJ2-5; 9 bases agree with TRBD2. The CDR3 DNA sequence: TGTGCCAGCAGCAGCGGACTAGCGGAGACCCAGTACTTC. Translated: CASSSGLAETQYF.